Listed here is a single T cell receptor (beta chain). Its antigen remains unidentified. The data originate from a study of CD8 T cells in Susac syndrome. Reverse transcription of about 0.5 to 1 ug RNA was carried out with random hexamers. It was immunoSEQ multiplex PCR that amplified TCR beta CDR3 across 54 Vbeta and 13 Jbeta. TCRdb processed the immunoSEQ multiplex PCR reads anew with MiXCR; each CDR3 protein has one entry. The data show around 110,000 distinct CDR3 sequences, under 96% seen once. General study findings and limits: Where Susac syndrome CD4+ T cell repertoires were concerned, no clonal expansion was evident.

Germline V gene data show CDR1 as LGHDT and CDR2 as YNNKEL (reference sequence). CDR3 length: 13 amino acids. Germline trimming cut 1 base from V and 8 bases from J; bases unmatched to any gene: 4. This TCR came from a human donor with Susac syndrome. The V gene is TRBV3-1, the J gene TRBJ1-2; TRBD1 agrees at 7 bases. Sample: CD4+ T cells from PBMCs. CDR3 DNA: TGTGCCAGCAGCCAAGGAAGGGACAGCGGCTACACCTTC. Protein: CASSQGRDSGYTF.